The rows below give T cell receptor beta chains drawn from one sample of a study of CD8 T cells in Susac syndrome. TCRdb ran MiXCR on the immunoSEQ multiplex PCR reads and lists one entry per CDR3 protein. The sample has 200,000 to 250,000 distinct CDR3 sequences, approximately 94% seen once. Sequenced material: CD4+ T cells from PBMCs. Receptors originate from a human donor with Susac syndrome. The conserved cysteine and the conserved F or W are not part of the CDR3 here.

v_call | cdr3_aa
TRBV6-1 | ASSIRELELSGNTIY
TRBV6-2/TRBV6-3 | ASRIRLSRDAYEQY
TRBV20-1 | SAPGTSGAYTQY
TRBV30 | AWSVEEKLF
TRBV3-1 | ASRLTRNTFNEQF
TRBV20-1 | SARDSRQRGYT
TRBV29-1 | SARIGALGETQY
TRBV4-2 | ASSQGGFGETQY
TRBV19 | ASSSPRGDRAYEQY
TRBV5-6 | ASSFRVFRDSPLH
TRBV19 | ASSRAGLGETQY
TRBV30 | AWNREENTEAF
TRBV2 | ASSDRAGANVLT
TRBV7-9 | ASRLDGSPSYEQY